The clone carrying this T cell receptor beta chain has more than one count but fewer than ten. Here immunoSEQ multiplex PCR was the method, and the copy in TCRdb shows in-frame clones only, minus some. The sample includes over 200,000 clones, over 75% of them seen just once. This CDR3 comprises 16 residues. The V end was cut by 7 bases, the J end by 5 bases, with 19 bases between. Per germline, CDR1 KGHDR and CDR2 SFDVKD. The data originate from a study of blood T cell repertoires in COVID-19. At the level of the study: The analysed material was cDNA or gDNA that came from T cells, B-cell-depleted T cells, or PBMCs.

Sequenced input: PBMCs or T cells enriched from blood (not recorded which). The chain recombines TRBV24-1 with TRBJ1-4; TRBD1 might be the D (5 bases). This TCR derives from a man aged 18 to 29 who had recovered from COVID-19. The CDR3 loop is CATSQGTVGANEKLFF. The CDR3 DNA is TGTGCCACCAGCCAGGGAACGGTTGGGGCAAATGAAAAACTGTTTTTT.